One sample yielded the 6 T cell receptor beta chains listed below, sequenced in a study of human thymus T cells. Resections removed during corrective heart surgery provided the thymus tissue used. Method: immunoSEQ multiplex PCR; TCRdb's copy keeps in-frame clones and lacks some. The table shows about 78,000 clones, with approximately 97% occurring only once. Sequencing was done on a sample of thymus tissue. These receptors were taken from a boy under two years old with a congenital heart defect but otherwise immunologically healthy.

V is TRBV5-6 and J is TRBJ2-5; 8 nucleotides align to TRBD1. This CDR3 has 15 residues. Germline CDR1 is SGHDT and CDR2 is YYEEEE. V lost 4 bases and J lost 4; bases outside the gene matches: 9. The CDR3 loop reads CASSSDRGPRETQYF. In nucleotides, the CDR3 is TGTGCCAGCAGCAGTGACAGGGGCCCTCGAGAGACCCAGTACTTC.

The chain recombines TRBV28 with TRBJ1-4, with 12 nucleotides matching TRBD1. Per the germline V gene, CDR1 is MDHEN and CDR2 is SYDVKM. The CDR3 extends over 20 amino acids. V trimming: 3 bases; J trimming: 6 bases; junction bases outside the gene matches: 17. The CDR3 DNA reads as TGTGCCAGCAGTTTGCGCCGGGACAGGGGGCCATACAGGTCATATGAAAAACTGTTTTTT. Protein sequence: CASSLRRDRGPYRSYEKLFF.

V gene TRBV27 combines with J gene TRBJ1-4, with D unclear. V dropped 5 bases and J dropped 2 bases, with 15 bases sitting between them. This CDR3 spans 16 amino acids. Germline values: CDR1 MNHEY, CDR2 SMNVEV (reference sequence). CDR3 nucleotides: TGTGCCAGCAGTCGATCGGGCCTTCCTACTAATGAAAAACTGTTTTTT. This encodes CASSRSGLPTNEKLFF. Complete variable domain (other parts from reference TRBV27 and TRBJ1-4): EAQVTQNPRYLITVTGKKLTVTCSQNMNHEYMSWYRQDPGLGLRQIYYSMNVEVTDKGDVPEGYKVSRKEKRNFPLILESPSPNQTSLYFCASSRSGLPTNEKLFFGSGTQLSVL.

The V call is TRBV19, the J call TRBJ2-7, with D perhaps matching TRBD1 or TRBD2 (5 bases each). This CDR3 is built from 15 residues. Looked up from germline, CDR1 is LNHDA and CDR2 is SQIVND (reference sequence). Trimming took 0 bases from V and 2 from J, leaving 11 bases between them. In DNA form, the CDR3 reads TGTGCCAGTAGTATAGAAAGAGGGGCGCCCTACGAGCAGTACTTC. Amino acids: CASSIERGAPYEQYF.

This chain links TRBV18 with TRBJ2-1; 15 positions match TRBD2. The ends lost 6 bases at V and 5 bases at J; junction bases unmatched: 11. The germline V gene encodes CDR1 KGHSH and CDR2 LQKENI. This CDR3 spans 18 amino acids. The CDR3 loop reads CASSRKGLAGGADNEQFF. The CDR3 coding sequence is TGTGCCAGCTCGCGCAAGGGACTAGCGGGAGGCGCGGACAATGAGCAGTTCTTC.

The chain combines TRBV7-2 with TRBJ2-2, with 9 nucleotides matching TRBD1. This CDR3 is 16 amino acids long. Losses at the gene ends were 7 bases for V and 5 bases for J; bases not matched to a gene: 11. The germline V gene has CDR1 SGHTA and CDR2 FQGNSA. CDR3 DNA: TGTGCCAGCATTATTACCGGGACAGGGATAACCGGGGAGCTGTTTTTT. This encodes CASIITGTGITGELFF.